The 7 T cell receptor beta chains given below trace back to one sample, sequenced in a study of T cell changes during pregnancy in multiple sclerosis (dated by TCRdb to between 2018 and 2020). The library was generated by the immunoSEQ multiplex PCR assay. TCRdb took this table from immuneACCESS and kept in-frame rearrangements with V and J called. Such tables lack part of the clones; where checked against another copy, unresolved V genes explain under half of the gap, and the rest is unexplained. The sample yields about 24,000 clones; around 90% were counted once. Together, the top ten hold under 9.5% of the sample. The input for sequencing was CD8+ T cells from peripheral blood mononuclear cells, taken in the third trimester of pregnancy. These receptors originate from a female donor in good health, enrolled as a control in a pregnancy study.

Written as DNA, the CDR3 is TGCGCCAGCAGCCAAGCCATTGGCGGGAACACCTACGAGCAGTACTTC. Encoded protein: CASSQAIGGNTYEQYF. The chain links TRBV4-1 to TRBJ2-7; D is perhaps TRBD2 (6 bases). Germline V gene sequence: CDR1 MGHRA, CDR2 YSYEKL. Trimming pared 1 base from V and 2 bases from J, leaving 15 bases between. CDR3 length equals 16 residues.

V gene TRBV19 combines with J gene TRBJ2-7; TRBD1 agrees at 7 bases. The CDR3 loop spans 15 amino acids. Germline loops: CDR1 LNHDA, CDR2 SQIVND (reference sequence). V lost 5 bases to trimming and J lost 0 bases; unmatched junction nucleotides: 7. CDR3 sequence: CASSSIGQDSYEQYF. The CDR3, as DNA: TGTGCCAGTAGTTCGATCGGACAGGACTCCTACGAGCAGTACTTC.

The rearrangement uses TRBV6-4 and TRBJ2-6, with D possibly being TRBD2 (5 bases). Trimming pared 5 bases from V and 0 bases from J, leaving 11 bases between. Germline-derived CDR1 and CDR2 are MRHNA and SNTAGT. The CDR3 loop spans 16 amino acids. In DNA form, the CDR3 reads TGTGCCAGCAGTTCGGACGGGGACTCTGGGGCCAACGTCCTGACTTTC. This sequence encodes CASSSDGDSGANVLTF.

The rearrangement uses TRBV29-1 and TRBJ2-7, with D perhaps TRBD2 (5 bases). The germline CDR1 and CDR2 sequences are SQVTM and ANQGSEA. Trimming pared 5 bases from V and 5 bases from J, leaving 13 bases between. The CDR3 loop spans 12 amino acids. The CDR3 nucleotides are TGCAGCGTTCGACTACTTAGCGACGAGCAGTACTTC. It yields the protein CSVRLLSDEQYF.

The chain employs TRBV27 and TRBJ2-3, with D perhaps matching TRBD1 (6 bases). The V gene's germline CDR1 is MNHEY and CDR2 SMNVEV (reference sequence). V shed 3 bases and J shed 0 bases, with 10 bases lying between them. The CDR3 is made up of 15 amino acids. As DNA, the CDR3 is TGTGCCAGCAGTTTTCTACAGGGTAGCACAGATACGCAGTATTTT. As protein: CASSFLQGSTDTQYF.

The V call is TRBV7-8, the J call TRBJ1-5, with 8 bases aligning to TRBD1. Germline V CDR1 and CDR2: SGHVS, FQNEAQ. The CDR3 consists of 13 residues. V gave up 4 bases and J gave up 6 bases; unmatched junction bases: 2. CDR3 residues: CASSSTGGQPQHF. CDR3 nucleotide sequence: TGTGCCAGCAGCTCCACAGGGGGTCAGCCCCAGCATTTT. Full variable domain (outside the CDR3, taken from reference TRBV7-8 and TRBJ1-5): GAGVSQSPRYKVAKRGQDVALRCDPISGHVSLFWYQQALGQGPEFLTYFQNEAQLDKSGLPSDRFFAERPEGSVSTLKIQRTQQEDSAVYLCASSSTGGQPQHFGDGTRLSIL.

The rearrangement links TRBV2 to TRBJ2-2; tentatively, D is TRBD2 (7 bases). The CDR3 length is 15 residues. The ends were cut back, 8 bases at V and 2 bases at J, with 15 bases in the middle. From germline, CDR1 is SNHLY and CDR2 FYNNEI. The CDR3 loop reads CASWRGGDNTGELFF. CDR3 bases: TGTGCCAGCTGGAGGGGGGGCGATAACACCGGGGAGCTGTTTTTT. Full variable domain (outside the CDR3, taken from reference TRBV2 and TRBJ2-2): EPEVTQTPSHQVTQMGQEVILRCVPISNHLYFYWYRQILGQKVEFLVSFYNNEISEKSEIFDDQFSVERPDGSNFTLKIRSTKLEDSAMYFCASWRGGDNTGELFFGEGSRLTVL.